The next 30 T cell receptor beta chains were all read from a single sample in a study of OX40 agonist ivuxolimab in advanced cancers. Here immunoSEQ multiplex PCR was the method, and the copy in TCRdb shows in-frame clones only, minus some. The sample consists of some 86,000 clones, about 95% of them appearing once. The sample here was CD4+ or CD8+ T cells sorted from blood, taken in a trial of the OX40 agonist ivuxolimab. The receptors shown here come from an adult with an advanced solid tumor such as melanoma, head and neck, liver or kidney cancer.

This clone appeared a single time. The CDR3 DNA sequence: TGTGCCAGCAGCTTAGCGGCAGGGCCTTCTGGAAACACCATATATTTT. Protein sequence: CASSLAAGPSGNTIYF. The gene calls are TRBV11-1 and TRBJ1-3, with D possibly being TRBD1 (5 bases). Germline-derived CDR1 and CDR2 are SGHAT and FQDESV (reference sequence). V lost 0 bases to trimming and J lost 1 base, with 10 bases between them. The CDR3 covers 16 residues. The variable domain in full, with the rest retrieved from reference TRBV11-1 and TRBJ1-3, is EAEVAQSPRYKITEKSQAVAFWCDPISGHATLYWYRQILGQGPELLVQFQDESVVDDSQLPKDRFSAERLKGVDSTLKIQPAELGDSAMYLCASSLAAGPSGNTIYFGEGSWLTVV.

The rearrangement uses TRBV7-3 and TRBJ2-7, with D perhaps being TRBD1 or TRBD2 (5 bases each). V was clipped by 5 bases and J by 3 bases, with 11 bases between them. The CDR3 is 13 amino acids. The germline gives CDR1 SGHTA, CDR2 FQGTGA. The CDR3 DNA reads as TGTGCCAGCAGCCCCTGGGACGGCTACGAGCAGTACTTC. Residues: CASSPWDGYEQYF. Looking up the rest from reference TRBV7-3 and TRBJ2-7 gives the full variable domain: GAGVSQTPSNKVTEKGKYVELRCDPISGHTALYWYRQSLGQGPEFLIYFQGTGAADDSGLPNDRFFAVRPEGSVSTLKIQRTERGDSAVYLCASSPWDGYEQYFGPGTRLTVT.

The genes are TRBV4-1 and TRBJ2-1, with 11 bases lining up with TRBD2. The CDR3 loop spans 15 amino acids. V lost 0 bases and J lost 14; bases outside the gene matches: 9. Germline assignment: CDR1 MGHRA and CDR2 YSYEKL. This CDR3 is CASSQDSSGRAGEFF. DNA of the CDR3: TGCGCCAGCAGCCAAGATAGTAGCGGGAGGGCGGGGGAGTTCTTC.

The V call is TRBV27, the J call TRBJ2-7, with 10 bases aligning to TRBD1. CDR3 length equals 15 residues. CDR1 and CDR2 from the germline V gene are MNHEY and SMNVEV (reference sequence). The J segment lost 4 bases and the V segment lost 4 bases, leaving 7 bases of the junction unmatched. In DNA form, the CDR3 reads TGTGCCAGCAGTTCCGACCGGGACAGGGGTTACGAGCAGTACTTC. This sequence encodes CASSSDRDRGYEQYF.

J is TRBJ2-7 and V is TRBV7-2; 7 positions agree with TRBD2. CDR3 length: 13 amino acids. CDR1 SGHTA and CDR2 FQGNSA come from the germline V gene. V shed 4 bases, J shed 4 bases, and the junction held 4 bases outside the gene matches. The CDR3 sequence: CASSSLAAYEQYF. CDR3 DNA sequence: TGTGCCAGCAGCTCGCTAGCGGCATACGAGCAGTACTTC.

This clone was seen just once. The rearrangement uses TRBV19 and TRBJ1-2; no firm D call. The germline CDR1 and CDR2 sequences are LNHDA and SQIVND (reference sequence). The length of the CDR3 is 14 residues. The ends were cut back, 3 bases at V and 4 bases at J, with 12 bases in the middle. CDR3: CASSMDLWGYGYTF. The CDR3 coding sequence is TGTGCCAGTAGTATGGATCTCTGGGGCTATGGCTACACCTTC.

This rearrangement joins TRBV19 to TRBJ2-1; weak D call: TRBD1 (6 bases). Germline assignment: CDR1 LNHDA and CDR2 SQIVND (reference sequence). CDR3 length: 15 amino acids. The V and J ends lost 3 bases and 7 bases respectively, with 16 bases between them. For the CDR3, the DNA is TGTGCCAGTAGTATTACCGGGACACCGGGTAATGAGCAGTTCTTC. Translating gives CASSITGTPGNEQFF.

This sequence joins TRBV11-2 and TRBJ2-7; a possible D gene is TRBD2 (5 bases). This CDR3 contains 16 residues. Trimming took 2 bases from V and 12 from J, leaving 26 bases between them. Germline assignment: CDR1 SGHAT and CDR2 FQNNGV. The CDR3 DNA sequence: TGTGCCAGCAGCTTATTCGCAGCGGACGGTGGAATGTTGCGGTACTTC. It specifies CASSLFAADGGMLRYF.

J is TRBJ2-2 and V is TRBV7-9; D is possibly TRBD1 (6 bases). The V and J ends lost 5 bases and 1 base respectively, with 14 bases between them. CDR3 length: 16 residues. The V gene's germline CDR1 is SEHNR and CDR2 FQNEAQ (reference sequence). CDR3 coding DNA: TGTGCCAGCAGCCTGCGACAGGAGGTGAACACCGGGGAGCTGTTTTTT. It is translated as CASSLRQEVNTGELFF.

The V call is TRBV2, the J call TRBJ2-5; 9 bases align to TRBD2. This CDR3 comprises 15 residues. Germline CDR1 reads SNHLY; CDR2 reads FYNNEI. V dropped 5 bases and J dropped 1; count of bases not matched to a gene: 5. The CDR3 DNA follows: TGTGCCAGCAGTCCGACTAGCGGAGTCCAAGAGACCCAGTACTTC. It yields the protein CASSPTSGVQETQYF.

This chain uses TRBV9 with TRBJ2-5; 15 nucleotides align to TRBD2. Germline assignment: CDR1 SGDLS and CDR2 YYNGEE. V was clipped by 3 bases and J by 4 bases; unmatched bases: 7. The CDR3 length is 17 residues. CDR3 bases: TGTGCCAGCAGCGAAGGGACTAGCGGGGGGCCTCTAGAGACCCAGTACTTC. This sequence encodes CASSEGTSGGPLETQYF. The full variable domain, completed using reference TRBV9 and TRBJ2-5, is DSGVTQTPKHLITATGQRVTLRCSPRSGDLSVYWYQQSLDQGLQFLIQYYNGEERAKGNILERFSAQQFPDLHSELNLSSLELGDSALYFCASSEGTSGGPLETQYFGPGTRLLVL.

The V call is TRBV11-2, the J call TRBJ2-3; D not resolved. The CDR3 has 15 residues. Germline V gives CDR1 SGHAT, CDR2 FQNNGV. The V and J ends lost 2 bases and 6 bases respectively, with 15 bases between them. The CDR3 DNA reads TGTGCCAGCAGCTTAATAAGGGTGGGGTCGGATACGCAGTATTTT. Amino acid sequence: CASSLIRVGSDTQYF.

The chain combines TRBV28 with TRBJ2-7; perhaps D is TRBD1 or TRBD2 (5 bases each). The CDR3 sequence is 15 residues long. The germline V gene has CDR1 MDHEN and CDR2 SYDVKM. Trimming pared 1 base from V and 2 bases from J, leaving 12 bases between. The CDR3 nucleotides are TGTGCCAGCAGTTTATTACCGGGACCAGCCTACGAGCAGTACTTC. Translated, it gives CASSLLPGPAYEQYF.

This chain uses TRBV27 with TRBJ2-7; D might be TRBD2 (6 bases). Germline V gives CDR1 MNHEY, CDR2 SMNVEV (reference sequence). CDR3 size: 15 residues. Trimming cost V 1 base and J 6 bases, with 16 bases left between them. CDR3: CASSLFAGKGVEQYF. Written as DNA, the CDR3 is TGTGCCAGCAGTTTATTTGCGGGAAAAGGAGTCGAGCAGTACTTC.

The chain carries TRBV6-6 and TRBJ1-6; TRBD1 matches at 10 bases. The germline gives CDR1 MNHNY, CDR2 SVGAGI (reference sequence). The CDR3 runs 14 residues. The junction had 7 bases not matched to a gene; V was cut back by 8 bases and J by 9 bases. CDR3 protein: CASSTGGEVSPLHF. The CDR3 DNA reads TGTGCCAGCTCGACAGGGGGCGAGGTTTCACCCCTCCACTTT.

J is TRBJ2-3 and V is TRBV9, with 11 positions matching TRBD2. J was trimmed by 0 bases and V by 2 bases; bases with no gene match: 8. CDR3 length: 18 amino acids. Germline assignment: CDR1 SGDLS and CDR2 YYNGEE. The CDR3, as DNA: TGTGCCAGCAGCGTGGGGACTAGCGGCATCACTAGCACAGATACGCAGTATTTT. This translates into CASSVGTSGITSTDTQYF.

V usage is TRBV6-5 and J usage is TRBJ1-1; D not resolved. Trimming cost V 1 base and J 1 base, with 7 bases left between them. The CDR3 consists of 14 residues. Germline V gene data show CDR1 as MNHEY and CDR2 as SVGAGI. CDR3 in DNA: TGTGCCAGCAGTTACTATCAGGCGAACACTGAAGCTTTCTTT. It translates to CASSYYQANTEAFF.

V and J are TRBV10-2 and TRBJ1-6, with TRBD1 matching 7 bases. V was clipped by 0 bases and J by 2 bases; unmatched bases: 4. Germline V gene lookup returns CDR1 WSHSY and CDR2 SAAADI. The CDR3 is made up of 17 amino acids. The CDR3 DNA follows: TGCGCCAGCAGTGAGTCCGGGGACAGCCCCTATAATTCACCCCTCCACTTT. It yields the protein CASSESGDSPYNSPLHF.

The J gene is TRBJ2-1, the V gene TRBV6-6; D gene ambiguous. CDR1 and CDR2 from the germline V gene are MNHNY and SVGAGI (reference sequence). The CDR3 loop spans 13 amino acids. Trimming pared 2 bases from V and 0 bases from J, leaving 2 bases between. As DNA, the CDR3 is TGTGCCAGCAGTTACGTCTCCTACAATGAGCAGTTCTTC. Translation: CASSYVSYNEQFF.

The chain combines TRBV9 with TRBJ2-6; D not certain. V was cut by 7 bases and J by 8 bases, with 13 bases left in between. The CDR3 has 13 amino acids. CDR1 and CDR2 from the germline V gene are SGDLS and YYNGEE. This CDR3 is CASLEIATNVLTF. The CDR3 region has the DNA TGTGCCAGCCTTGAAATCGCGACCAACGTCCTGACTTTC.

The chain uses TRBV28 and TRBJ1-1; TRBD1 agrees at 10 bases. Germline V gene sequence: CDR1 MDHEN, CDR2 SYDVKM. The CDR3 covers 19 residues. The V and J ends lost 4 bases and 1 base, in that order; junction bases with no gene match: 15. The DNA for the CDR3 is TGTGCCAGCAGTTCTTCTTTTGACGACAGGGGGCGAGGGAACACTGAAGCTTTCTTT. Translation: CASSSSFDDRGRGNTEAFF.

J is TRBJ1-1 and V is TRBV4-1; D is unresolved. CDR1 is MGHRA, CDR2 YSYEKL, per germline. The CDR3 has 19 residues. Trimming stripped 1 base from V and 1 base from J, with 22 bases between. As DNA, the CDR3 is TGCGCCAGCAGCCAAGCCCCCTCCTTCAGTCAGGCAAGGAACACTGAAGCTTTCTTT. As protein: CASSQAPSFSQARNTEAFF.

The chain employs TRBV27 and TRBJ1-2; 10 bases are shared with TRBD1. The CDR3 is 15 residues long. The J segment lost 5 bases and the V segment lost 7 bases, leaving 10 bases of the junction unmatched. Germline CDR1 reads MNHEY; CDR2 reads SMNVEV (reference sequence). The CDR3 DNA reads TGTGCCAGCACCCCCACCCGGACAGGGGGATATGGCTACACCTTC. Protein: CASTPTRTGGYGYTF.

This chain uses TRBV6-1 with TRBJ2-5; no definite D call. This CDR3 has 19 amino acids. V was shortened by 3 bases and J by 1 base, with 24 bases between the two germline ends. Germline values: CDR1 MNHNS, CDR2 SASEGT. The CDR3 spells CASSDSVRLPTASQETQYF. The CDR3 nucleotides are TGTGCCAGCAGTGATTCGGTCCGGTTGCCGACCGCTTCCCAAGAGACCCAGTACTTC.

This clone was picked up one time. The CDR3 sequence is CASSGDRYPYEQYF. Here the CDR3 DNA reads TGCGCCAGCAGCGGGGACAGATACCCCTACGAGCAGTACTTC. This sequence joins TRBV5-1 and TRBJ2-7; 7 bases align to TRBD1. V lost 4 bases to trimming and J lost 2 bases; unmatched junction nucleotides: 6. This CDR3 is 14 amino acids long. Germline values: CDR1 SGHRS, CDR2 YFSETQ.

This clone was observed a handful of times. The CDR3 DNA is TGTGCCGCCAGGGGGAGTGGGTACGAGCAGTACTTC. Translating it yields CAARGSGYEQYF. The J gene is TRBJ2-7, the V gene TRBV28; the match to TRBD1 covers 7 bases. Trimming at V came to 11 bases and at J to 4 bases, leaving 8 bases not matched to a gene. The CDR3 is 12 amino acids. CDR1 and CDR2 (germline): MDHEN, SYDVKM.

The rearrangement uses TRBV27 and TRBJ2-7, with a tentative D call TRBD1 (6 bases). The V and J ends lost 4 bases and 7 bases respectively, with 17 bases between them. The germline V gene encodes CDR1 MNHEY and CDR2 SMNVEV (reference sequence). The CDR3 has 14 amino acids. Here the CDR3 DNA reads TGTGCCAGCAGTTCCCTAGGACAGATGGAAGAGCAGTACTTC. Its translation: CASSSLGQMEEQYF.

The rearrangement uses TRBV11-2 and TRBJ2-7; 9 bases fit TRBD1. The CDR3 length is 14 residues. Germline lookup yields CDR1 SGHAT and CDR2 FQNNGV. The V gene end was trimmed by 6 bases and the J gene end by 2 bases; junction bases not matched to a gene: 5. In nucleotides, the CDR3 is TGTGCCAGCAGTGCCGGGACAGGGACCTACGAGCAGTACTTC. Translating gives CASSAGTGTYEQYF.

This rearrangement joins TRBV9 to TRBJ1-1; weak D call: TRBD1 (5 bases). V shed 3 bases and J shed 3 bases, with 18 bases lying between them. This CDR3 comprises 16 residues. CDR1 is SGDLS and CDR2 is YYNGEE in the germline V gene. Here the CDR3 reads CASSAGDSVGDTEAFF. The DNA for the CDR3 is TGTGCCAGCAGCGCTGGGGACTCTGTAGGAGACACTGAAGCTTTCTTT. Using reference TRBV9 and TRBJ1-1 for the parts outside the CDR3, the full variable domain is DSGVTQTPKHLITATGQRVTLRCSPRSGDLSVYWYQQSLDQGLQFLIQYYNGEERAKGNILERFSAQQFPDLHSELNLSSLELGDSALYFCASSAGDSVGDTEAFFGQGTRLTVV.

V gene TRBV19 combines with J gene TRBJ1-4; TRBD1 aligns across 8 bases. Germline trimming cut 6 bases from V and 0 bases from J; bases unmatched to any gene: 9. The germline V gene has CDR1 LNHDA and CDR2 SQIVND (reference sequence). The CDR3 sequence is 17 residues long. Written as DNA, the CDR3 is TGTGCCAGTAGCCCTCAGGGGGCGCCGGCAACTAATGAAAAACTGTTTTTT. Encoded protein: CASSPQGAPATNEKLFF.